Listed here are 21 T cell receptor beta chains from one sample, sequenced in a study of T cells after yellow fever vaccination. Each CDR3 protein gets one entry after TCRdb re-called the 5' RACE reads with MiXCR. The table includes just under 600,000 distinct CDR3 sequences, roughly 13% detected once. Sequencing was performed on PBMCs, taken on the day of the yellow fever booster vaccination. The receptors stem from a man aged 25-45 years who received the YFV17D yellow fever vaccine.

As for this clonotype: At one boundary the junction diverges from the germline segment, which might be a read error. The chain uses TRBV6-5 and TRBJ2-7; 7 nucleotides align to TRBD1. Germline V gene data show CDR1 as MNHEY and CDR2 as SVGAGI. The CDR3 covers 15 residues. Here the CDR3 reads CASRYYRGESGEQYF. The CDR3 DNA reads TGTGCCAGCAGATACTACAGGGGCGAGAGCGGCGAGCAGTACTTC.

This clonotype was seen at least ten times. This rearrangement joins TRBV11-2 to TRBJ2-3; the match to TRBD2 covers 9 bases. Losses at the gene ends were 5 bases for V and 6 bases for J; bases not matched to a gene: 6. The germline gives CDR1 SGHAT, CDR2 FQNNGV. The CDR3 spans 14 residues. CDR3 sequence reads: CASSQGLASDTQYF. Here the CDR3 DNA reads TGTGCCAGCAGCCAGGGACTAGCCTCCGATACGCAGTATTTT.

This clonotype turned up a few times. The V call is TRBV20-1, the J call TRBJ2-1, with TRBD2 matching over 8 bases. Germline V gene lookup returns CDR1 DFQATT and CDR2 SNEGSKA (reference sequence). The length of the CDR3 is 15 residues. Trimming at V came to 5 bases and at J to 0 bases, leaving 6 bases not matched to a gene. This CDR3 reads CSAGSGSDSYNEQFF. In DNA, the CDR3 is TGCAGTGCTGGGAGCGGGAGCGACTCCTACAATGAGCAGTTCTTC.

The chain combines TRBV7-9 with TRBJ2-2; 9 nucleotides agree with TRBD1. CDR1 is SEHNR, CDR2 FQNEAQ, per germline (reference sequence). Unmatched junction bases numbered 6, after V lost 5 bases and J lost 5 bases. The CDR3 is 15 residues long. The CDR3 bases are TGTGCCAGCAGCGGGGACAGGGCTTGGACCGGGGAGCTGTTTTTT. The encoded protein is CASSGDRAWTGELFF.

This clonotype occurred a few times. The chain is built from TRBV20-1 and TRBJ2-7; TRBD1 might be the D (6 bases). The V end lost 3 bases, the J end lost 0 bases, and 18 bases lay between the germline ends. Germline V gene sequence: CDR1 DFQATT, CDR2 SNEGSKA (reference sequence). This CDR3 has 16 amino acids. CDR3 in DNA: TGCAGTGCTAGCCCTCCCACAGGGTTGGGCTCCTACGAGCAGTACTTC. This gives the protein CSASPPTGLGSYEQYF.

This clonotype was found a few times. V and J are TRBV28 and TRBJ2-7; TRBD2 might be the D (6 bases). Germline V gene lookup returns CDR1 MDHEN and CDR2 SYDVKM. The CDR3 totals 14 residues. V lost 7 bases, J lost 2 bases, and 15 bases lay in between. In nucleotides, the CDR3 is TGTGCCAGCACCAATACGGGGGTTACCTACGAGCAGTACTTC. This encodes CASTNTGVTYEQYF. Filled out from reference TRBV28 and TRBJ2-7, the complete variable domain reads DVKVTQSSRYLVKRTGEKVFLECVQDMDHENMFWYRQDPGLGLRLIYFSYDVKMKEKGDIPEGYSVSREKKERFSLILESASTNQTSMYLCASTNTGVTYEQYFGPGTRLTVT.

J is TRBJ2-2 and V is TRBV18; the D call may be TRBD1 or TRBD2 (5 bases each). The CDR3 spans 15 residues. The V gene lost 8 bases and the J gene lost 2 bases, with 15 bases spanning the gap. The germline V gene has CDR1 KGHSH and CDR2 LQKENI. CDR3 sequence (DNA): TGTGCCAGCGTCACCACGAGGGGCAACACCGGGGAGCTGTTTTTT. Protein: CASVTTRGNTGELFF. The variable domain in full, with the rest retrieved from reference TRBV18 and TRBJ2-2, is NAGVMQNPRHLVRRRGQEARLRCSPMKGHSHVYWYRQLPEEGLKFMVYLQKENIIDESGMPKERFSAEFPKEGPSILRIQQVVRGDSAAYFCASVTTRGNTGELFFGEGSRLTVL.

V gene TRBV6-5 combines with J gene TRBJ2-5; tentative D call: TRBD2 (5 bases). The V gene lost 8 bases and the J gene lost 5 bases, with 9 bases spanning the gap. CDR1 is MNHEY, CDR2 SVGAGI, per germline. CDR3 length equals 11 residues. CDR3 DNA: TGTGCCAGCGCCCGAGGGGAGACCCAGTACTTC. Its translation is CASARGETQYF.

The chain has TRBV2 and TRBJ2-1; D perhaps matches TRBD1 (5 bases). CDR3 length: 15 residues. Per the germline V gene, CDR1 is SNHLY and CDR2 is FYNNEI. Trimming removed 1 base from V and 9 bases from J, with 16 bases in between. The CDR3 DNA sequence: TGTGCCAGCAGTGAAGAAAGGGCAGGGCTGGTTGAGCAGTTCTTC. This codes for CASSEERAGLVEQFF.

The CDR3: CASAVENEQFF. The DNA for the CDR3 is TGTGCTAGTGCAGTGGAGAATGAGCAGTTCTTC. The gene calls are TRBV12-5 and TRBJ2-1; D gene unclear. The germline CDR1 and CDR2 sequences are LGHNT and FRNRAP. The V end lost 7 bases, the J end lost 7 bases, and 8 bases lay between the germline ends. The CDR3 is made up of 11 amino acids.

This clonotype was seen more than once but under ten times. The chain couples TRBV11-2 to TRBJ2-1; 9 nucleotides line up with TRBD2. CDR1 SGHAT and CDR2 FQNNGV come from the germline V gene. The V gene end was trimmed by 6 bases and the J gene end by 2 bases; junction bases not matched to a gene: 5. The CDR3 contains 15 residues. The CDR3 loop is CASSPSGRPYNEQFF. In DNA form, the CDR3 reads TGTGCCAGCAGTCCGAGCGGGAGGCCCTACAATGAGCAGTTCTTC. Variable domain in full (rest from reference TRBV11-2 and TRBJ2-1): EAGVAQSPRYKIIEKRQSVAFWCNPISGHATLYWYQQILGQGPKLLIQFQNNGVVDDSQLPKDRFSAERLKGVDSTLKIQPAKLEDSAVYLCASSPSGRPYNEQFFGPGTRLTVL.

This clonotype was detected ten times or more. This chain joins TRBV3-1 and TRBJ2-7; D might be TRBD2 (6 bases). V was trimmed by 9 bases and J by 2 bases, leaving 20 bases between them. This CDR3 spans 15 amino acids. Germline values: CDR1 LGHDT, CDR2 YNNKEL (reference sequence). The CDR3 region is CARDKTRDGPYEQYF. The CDR3 nucleotides are TGTGCCAGGGACAAGACTAGGGACGGACCCTACGAGCAGTACTTC.

V and J are TRBV7-9 and TRBJ2-1, with 7 bases lining up with TRBD2. The germline V gene encodes CDR1 SEHNR and CDR2 FQNEAQ (reference sequence). The CDR3 covers 15 residues. With V trimmed by 2 bases and J by 4 bases, 5 bases remained unmatched. Here the CDR3 reads CASSLSGLSYNEQFF. The CDR3 DNA reads as TGTGCCAGCAGCTTATCGGGACTATCGTACAATGAGCAGTTCTTC.

V gene TRBV7-9 combines with J gene TRBJ1-4, with 9 bases fitting TRBD1. V shed 4 bases and J 8 bases; nucleotides not matched to a gene: 2. This CDR3 contains 13 residues. The V gene's germline CDR1 is SEHNR and CDR2 FQNEAQ (reference sequence). CDR3 loop: CASSSGQGEKLFF. DNA of the CDR3: TGTGCCAGCAGCTCCGGACAGGGGGAAAAACTGTTTTTT.

This rearrangement joins TRBV7-2 to TRBJ2-7; no definite D call. Germline CDR1 and CDR2: SGHTA and FQGNSA. The CDR3 has 13 amino acids. V dropped 3 bases and J dropped 7 bases, with 13 bases sitting between them. The chain's CDR3 is CASSLSPSVEQYF. The CDR3 DNA reads TGTGCCAGCAGCTTGTCCCCATCCGTAGAGCAGTACTTC.

This clonotype showed up just a few times. The V gene is TRBV7-2, the J gene TRBJ2-1; D is perhaps TRBD2 (5 bases). This CDR3 comprises 14 residues. V was cut by 4 bases and J by 4 bases, with 11 bases left in between. The germline gives CDR1 SGHTA, CDR2 FQGNSA. The CDR3 loop is CASSYSGGYNEQFF. The DNA of the CDR3 is TGTGCCAGCAGCTACTCGGGCGGGTACAATGAGCAGTTCTTC.

The gene calls are TRBV6-5 and TRBJ1-4; D uncertain. This CDR3 spans 16 amino acids. V was pared by 0 bases and J by 0 bases, with 8 bases between. Germline values: CDR1 MNHEY, CDR2 SVGAGI. The CDR3: CASSYSWTATNEKLFF. CDR3 DNA sequence: TGTGCCAGCAGTTACTCTTGGACTGCAACTAATGAAAAACTGTTTTTT.

In this sample, this clonotype turned up a few times. The chain employs TRBV12-3 or TRBV12-4 and TRBJ2-1; TRBD2 aligns across 11 bases. CDR3 length: 15 amino acids. V trimming: 6 bases; J trimming: 4 bases; junction bases outside the gene matches: 5. CDR3 bases: TGTGCCAGCAGAGGGACTAGCGGACTTTACAATGAGCAGTTCTTC. Translation: CASRGTSGLYNEQFF.

The gene calls are TRBV3-1 and TRBJ2-7, with 9 bases lining up with TRBD2. V lost 0 bases and J lost 1; bases outside the gene matches: 10. This CDR3 has 18 residues. Looked up from germline, CDR1 is LGHDT and CDR2 is YNNKEL (reference sequence). CDR3 DNA: TGTGCCAGCAGCCAAGAGATCGTAGGCCTAGCGGGGTCCTACGAGCAGTACTTC. Its protein product is CASSQEIVGLAGSYEQYF.

This clonotype was recorded a few times. This chain uses TRBV27 with TRBJ2-1; 7 bases match TRBD2. This CDR3 has 15 amino acids. Trimming at V came to 5 bases and at J to 5 bases, leaving 9 bases not matched to a gene. CDR1 is MNHEY and CDR2 is SMNVEV in the germline V gene (reference sequence). CDR3 region: CASSAAGLQNNEQFF. The CDR3 bases are TGTGCCAGCAGTGCCGCGGGACTACAAAACAATGAGCAGTTCTTC.

V and J are TRBV19 and TRBJ2-5; D tentatively reads TRBD1 or TRBD2 (6 bases each). The CDR3 has 14 amino acids. Between the trimmed V and J ends, which lost 6 bases and 1 base, there was a span of 12 bases. Per the germline V gene, CDR1 is LNHDA and CDR2 is SQIVND (reference sequence). The CDR3, as DNA: TGTGCCAGTAGACAGGGAGGTACCCAAGAGACCCAGTACTTC. Protein: CASRQGGTQETQYF.